The rows below give T cell receptor beta chains drawn from one sample of a study of T cells after yellow fever vaccination. TCRdb redid the calling of the 5' RACE reads with MiXCR, one entry per CDR3 protein. The repertoire consists of hundreds of thousands of distinct CDR3 sequences, with approximately 12% occurring once and the leading ten covering roughly 3.1%. Sample: CD4+ T cells sorted from PBMCs, taken 15 days after the yellow fever booster vaccination. These receptors came from a man aged 18-30 years who received the YFV17D yellow fever vaccine. Each CDR3 is given with its conserved first and last residue. A D gene is named only where the DNA matches it firmly. Clone size is given for some rows only: seen once, a few or many times, or a class if the clone is expanded.

TRBJ2-1 TRBD2 few TRBV20-1 CSARDERGLYNEQFF TGCAGTGCTAGAGATGAGCGGGGCCTCTACAATGAGCAGTTCTTC
TRBJ2-5 NA NA TRBV4-3 CASSQEGTGETQYF TGCGCCAGCAGCCAAGAAGGGACGGGAGAGACCCAGTACTTC
TRBJ1-2 NA few TRBV12-3/TRBV12-4 CASSLRSGNYGYTF TGTGCCAGCAGTTTAAGATCGGGGAACTATGGCTACACCTTC
TRBJ2-5 NA NA TRBV20-1 CSASSSAETQYF TGCAGTGCCTCAAGCAGCGCTGAGACCCAGTACTTC
TRBJ2-3 TRBD2 few TRBV2 CASSVGSGGTDTQYF TGTGCCAGCAGTGTTGGTAGCGGGGGAACAGATACGCAGTATTTT
TRBJ1-4 NA few TRBV3-1 CASSQDLRGKLFF TGTGCCAGCAGCCAAGATCTGCGGGGGAAACTGTTTTTT
TRBJ1-5 TRBD1 many TRBV12-3/TRBV12-4 CASRLQGPGTPQHF TGTGCCAGCAGGCTACAGGGGCCCGGGACGCCCCAGCATTTT
TRBJ2-3 TRBD1 few TRBV4-3 CASSPGRTGALPDTQYF TGCGCCAGCAGCCCTGGAAGGACAGGGGCCCTTCCAGATACGCAGTATTTT
TRBJ2-7 TRBD1 few TRBV29-1 CSVEGQGAYEQYF TGCAGCGTTGAAGGACAGGGGGCCTACGAGCAGTACTTC
TRBJ2-2 NA NA TRBV12-3/TRBV12-4 CASSGDNTGELFF TGTGCCAGCAGCGGAGACAACACCGGGGAGCTGTTTTTT
TRBJ2-5 TRBD2 NA TRBV5-1 CASSLPSGAQETQYF TGCGCCAGCAGCTTACCTAGCGGGGCACAAGAGACCCAGTACTTC
TRBJ2-5 NA NA TRBV5-1 CASSPRDAGETQYF TGCGCCAGCAGCCCTCGGGACGCGGGGGAGACCCAGTACTTC
TRBJ2-4 NA many TRBV4-2 CASSHQGTIAKNIQYF TGTGCCAGCAGCCACCAGGGGACTATAGCCAAAAACATTCAGTACTTC
TRBJ2-1 TRBD2 NA TRBV5-4 CASSRGGLGNEQFF TGTGCCAGCAGCCGGGGGGGGCTAGGCAATGAGCAGTTCTTC
TRBJ1-3 NA few TRBV7-8 CASSKTGVGNTIYF TGTGCCAGCAGCAAGACAGGCGTCGGAAACACCATATATTTT
TRBJ1-5 NA NA TRBV5-1 CASSFGVDQPQHF TGCGCCAGCAGCTTTGGGGTAGATCAGCCCCAGCATTTT
TRBJ2-2 NA few TRBV10-2 CAGLVGDTGELFF TGCGCCGGCCTGGTCGGCGACACCGGGGAGCTGTTTTTT
TRBJ1-2 TRBD1 few TRBV20-1 CSASEQGSGGYTF TGCAGTGCTAGTGAACAGGGGAGCGGAGGCTACACCTTC
TRBJ2-3 TRBD2 few TRBV27 CASSLDDGTSGGISDTQYF TGTGCCAGCAGTTTAGATGACGGGACTAGCGGGGGCATATCGGATACGCAGTATTTT
TRBJ1-2 NA NA TRBV2 CAGQGSAYGYTF TGTGCCGGACAAGGGAGCGCCTATGGCTACACCTTC
TRBJ1-5 TRBD1 NA TRBV7-9 CASSSGQGAIDNQPQHF TGTGCCAGCAGCTCAGGACAGGGGGCAATTGACAATCAGCCCCAGCATTTT
TRBJ2-5 TRBD2 NA TRBV5-1 CASNQAGGQETQYF TGCGCCAGCAATCAAGCGGGGGGACAAGAGACCCAGTACTTC
TRBJ1-1 NA many TRBV7-3 CASSLFPENTEAFF TGTGCCAGCAGCTTATTCCCCGAGAACACTGAAGCTTTCTTT
TRBJ1-5 TRBD1 few TRBV7-9 CASSIDRDDQPQHF TGTGCCAGCAGCATTGACAGGGACGATCAGCCCCAGCATTTT
TRBJ2-1 TRBD1 few TRBV2 CASSLQGTMYNEQFF TGTGCCAGCAGCCTACAGGGGACAATGTACAATGAGCAGTTCTTC
TRBJ1-6 NA NA TRBV5-4 CATVEGGAGVGSPLHF TGTGCCACCGTCGAAGGGGGGGCCGGAGTAGGATCACCCCTCCACTTT